A selection of T cell receptor beta chains follows, all from one sample in a study of T cells in Graves' hyperthyroidism and ophthalmopathy. TCRdb fed the multiplex PCR reads into MiXCR, producing one record per CDR3 protein. This repertoire shows about 570,000 distinct CDR3 sequences, 46% found once; its top ten account for around 20%. The sequencing input was peripheral blood or thyroid tissue (not recorded which). The receptors originated from an adult woman with Graves' disease, either hyperthyroidism or ophthalmopathy (not recorded which). The CDR3 runs from the conserved cysteine through the conserved F or W. The order of the fields is V gene, clone size, J gene, D gene, CDR3 protein, CDR3 DNA. The D gene is left open where the match is weak. Size is stated for part of the rows, as once, few or many counts, or as a class when the clone is expanded.

v_call: TRBV6-5
clone_size: NA
j_call: TRBJ1-3
d_call: NA
cdr3_aa: CASKESGNTIYF
cdr3_nt: TGTGCCAGCAAGGAATCTGGAAACACCATATATTTT

v_call: TRBV4-2
clone_size: many
j_call: TRBJ2-7
d_call: TRBD2
cdr3_aa: CASSQVGSSGNSYEQYF
cdr3_nt: TGTGCCAGCAGCCAAGTGGGAAGCAGCGGGAACTCCTACGAGCAGTACTTC

v_call: TRBV7-8
clone_size: NA
j_call: TRBJ1-3
d_call: NA
cdr3_aa: CASSPAASLDSTIYF
cdr3_nt: TGTGCCAGCAGCCCCGCAGCCAGCCTGGACTCCACCATATATTTT

v_call: TRBV10-3
clone_size: NA
j_call: TRBJ1-1
d_call: TRBD1
cdr3_aa: CAISANRGQANTEAFF
cdr3_nt: TGTGCCATCAGTGCAAACAGGGGGCAGGCGAACACTGAAGCTTTCTTT

v_call: TRBV7-9
clone_size: NA
j_call: TRBJ1-5
d_call: TRBD1
cdr3_aa: CASSLARDRDQPQHF
cdr3_nt: TGTGCCAGCAGCTTGGCCCGGGACAGGGATCAGCCCCAGCATTTT

v_call: TRBV25-1
clone_size: many
j_call: TRBJ2-5
d_call: NA
cdr3_aa: CASSDRDDLLVVETQYF
cdr3_nt: TGTGCCAGCAGTGACCGGGACGACCTACTCGTGGTAGAGACCCAGTACTTC

v_call: TRBV10-3
clone_size: NA
j_call: TRBJ2-5
d_call: NA
cdr3_aa: CAISEETQYF
cdr3_nt: TGTGCCATCAGTGAGGAGACCCAGTACTTC

v_call: TRBV18
clone_size: NA
j_call: TRBJ1-2
d_call: NA
cdr3_aa: CASSRYRGVDVYTF
cdr3_nt: TGTGCCAGCTCAAGATATCGGGGTGTCGATGTCTACACCTTC

v_call: TRBV15
clone_size: NA
j_call: TRBJ2-1
d_call: NA
cdr3_aa: CATKAGGNEQFF
cdr3_nt: TGTGCCACCAAGGCAGGCGGCAATGAGCAGTTCTTC

v_call: TRBV9
clone_size: NA
j_call: TRBJ2-5
d_call: NA
cdr3_aa: CASSVESRRQETQYF
cdr3_nt: TGTGCCAGCAGCGTAGAGAGCCGGCGACAAGAGACCCAGTACTTC

v_call: TRBV7-2
clone_size: NA
j_call: TRBJ2-7
d_call: TRBD1
cdr3_aa: CASSPNAGTAYEQYF
cdr3_nt: TGCGCCAGCAGCCCCAATGCTGGGACAGCCTACGAGCAGTACTTC

v_call: TRBV10-2
clone_size: NA
j_call: TRBJ1-1
d_call: TRBD1
cdr3_aa: CASSLPGQGALAFF
cdr3_nt: TGCGCCAGCTCCCTCCCTGGACAGGGGGCTTTGGCTTTCTTT

v_call: TRBV20-1
clone_size: many
j_call: TRBJ1-2
d_call: TRBD1
cdr3_aa: CSARVADRVAGYTF
cdr3_nt: TGCAGTGCTAGAGTCGCGGACAGGGTGGCTGGCTACACCTTC

v_call: TRBV20-1
clone_size: NA
j_call: TRBJ1-5
d_call: NA
cdr3_aa: CSARKGGVRMQPQHF
cdr3_nt: TGCAGTGCTAGAAAAGGCGGGGTACGAATGCAGCCCCAGCATTTT

v_call: TRBV29-1
clone_size: NA
j_call: TRBJ2-2
d_call: NA
cdr3_aa: CSVGGDSGNTGELFF
cdr3_nt: TGCAGCGTTGGGGGCGATAGCGGTAACACCGGGGAGCTGTTTTTT

v_call: TRBV29-1
clone_size: few
j_call: TRBJ2-1
d_call: NA
cdr3_aa: CSVAGGAGHSYNEQFF
cdr3_nt: TGCAGCGTTGCCGGGGGAGCGGGACATTCCTACAATGAGCAGTTCTTC

v_call: TRBV5-1
clone_size: many
j_call: TRBJ2-2
d_call: NA
cdr3_aa: CASSLGLVITGELFF
cdr3_nt: TGCGCCAGCAGCTTGGGGCTAGTCATCACCGGGGAGCTGTTTTTT

v_call: TRBV15
clone_size: many
j_call: TRBJ2-7
d_call: TRBD1
cdr3_aa: CATSRKQGVVYEQYF
cdr3_nt: TGTGCCACCAGCAGGAAACAGGGGGTAGTCTACGAGCAGTACTTC

v_call: TRBV19
clone_size: few
j_call: TRBJ1-2
d_call: NA
cdr3_aa: CASAGTYYGYTF
cdr3_nt: TGTGCCAGTGCGGGAACCTACTATGGCTACACCTTC

v_call: TRBV5-1
clone_size: many
j_call: TRBJ2-3
d_call: NA
cdr3_aa: CASSPRLNSDTQYF
cdr3_nt: TGCGCCAGCAGCCCTCGACTAAATTCGGATACGCAGTATTTT

v_call: TRBV7-2
clone_size: NA
j_call: TRBJ1-5
d_call: NA
cdr3_aa: CASSVILGVGQPQHF
cdr3_nt: TGTGCCAGTAGTGTTATCCTGGGAGTAGGGCAGCCCCAGCATTTT

v_call: TRBV7-9
clone_size: NA
j_call: TRBJ2-5
d_call: NA
cdr3_aa: CASSPMPSGEETQYF
cdr3_nt: TGTGCCAGCAGCCCCATGCCATCCGGGGAAGAGACCCAGTACTTC

v_call: TRBV2
clone_size: many
j_call: TRBJ1-1
d_call: NA
cdr3_aa: CASGEEEGYTEAFF
cdr3_nt: TGTGCCAGCGGTGAGGAGGAGGGATACACTGAAGCTTTCTTT

v_call: TRBV18
clone_size: few
j_call: TRBJ1-5
d_call: TRBD1
cdr3_aa: CASSPPGQGGQPQHF
cdr3_nt: TGTGCCAGCTCACCACCGGGACAGGGAGGTCAGCCCCAGCATTTT

v_call: TRBV7-8
clone_size: NA
j_call: TRBJ2-7
d_call: NA
cdr3_aa: CASSGDWEKGELYF
cdr3_nt: TGTGCCAGCAGCGGGGACTGGGAGAAAGGGGAGCTGTACTTC

v_call: TRBV5-1
clone_size: NA
j_call: TRBJ2-5
d_call: NA
cdr3_aa: CASSLAGHPQETQYF
cdr3_nt: TGCGCCAGCAGCTTGGCGGGACACCCACAAGAGACCCAGTACTTC

v_call: TRBV15
clone_size: NA
j_call: TRBJ2-6
d_call: TRBD1
cdr3_aa: CATSSRGTVGDGANVLTF
cdr3_nt: TGTGCCACCAGCAGCCGAGGGACAGTCGGAGATGGGGCCAACGTCCTGACTTTC

v_call: TRBV19
clone_size: many
j_call: TRBJ2-2
d_call: NA
cdr3_aa: CATHRRGSGELFF
cdr3_nt: TGTGCCACCCACCGGAGGGGGTCCGGGGAGCTGTTTTTT

v_call: TRBV20-1
clone_size: NA
j_call: TRBJ2-5
d_call: NA
cdr3_aa: CSARVLARETQYF
cdr3_nt: TGCAGTGCTAGGGTCCTAGCGAGAGAGACCCAGTACTTC